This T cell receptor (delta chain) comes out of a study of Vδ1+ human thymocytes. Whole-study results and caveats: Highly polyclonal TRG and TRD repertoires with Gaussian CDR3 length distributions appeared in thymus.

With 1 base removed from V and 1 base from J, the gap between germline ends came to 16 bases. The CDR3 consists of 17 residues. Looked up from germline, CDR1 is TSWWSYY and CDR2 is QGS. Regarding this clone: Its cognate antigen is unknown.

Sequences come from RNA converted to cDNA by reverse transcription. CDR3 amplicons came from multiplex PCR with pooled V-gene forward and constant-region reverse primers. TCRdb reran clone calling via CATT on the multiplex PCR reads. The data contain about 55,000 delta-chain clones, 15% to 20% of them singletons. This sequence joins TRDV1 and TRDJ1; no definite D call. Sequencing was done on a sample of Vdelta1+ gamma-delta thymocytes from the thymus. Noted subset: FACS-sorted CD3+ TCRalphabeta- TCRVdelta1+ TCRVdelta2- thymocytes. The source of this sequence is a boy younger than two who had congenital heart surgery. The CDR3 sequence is CALGERWTRRGTDKLIF. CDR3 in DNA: TGTGCTCTTGGGGAACGGTGGACACGCCGGGGCACCGATAAACTCATCTTT.